This passage covers 30 T cell receptor beta chains from one sample sequenced in a study of shared clonotypes between healthy human individuals. Sequencing was performed with immunoSEQ multiplex PCR; in TCRdb, only in-frame clones are kept and a portion is missing. The sample shows 1.4 million or so clones, approximately 98.5% of them seen only once. Sequenced sample: naive CD4+ T cells sorted from blood. Subset of the sample: CD45RA+ positively selected. The receptors stem from a man aged 25 to 40 in good health.

This clone was seen just once. The chain employs TRBV28 and TRBJ2-7; the D gene is possibly TRBD2 (7 bases). There are 13 residues in the CDR3. Germline CDR1 is MDHEN and CDR2 is SYDVKM. Trimming left V 7 bases short and J 6 bases short, with 16 bases between. This CDR3 is CASTVPGGLEQYF. The CDR3 DNA sequence: TGTGCCAGCACAGTGCCCGGGGGGCTCGAGCAGTACTTC.

With regard to this clone: The same CDR3 is also encoded by other DNA sequences in this sample. The V and J genes are TRBV5-1 and TRBJ1-1; D not resolved. Per germline, CDR1 SGHRS and CDR2 YFSETQ. The CDR3 runs 14 residues. V was pared by 4 bases and J by 0 bases, with 10 bases between. CDR3 in DNA: TGCGCCAGCAGCATGGACGGATTGAACACTGAAGCTTTCTTT. Translation: CASSMDGLNTEAFF.

DNA for the CDR3: TGTGCCAGCCGGTGGATTGTCGGGAGTGATACGCAGTATTTT. Translating gives CASRWIVGSDTQYF. The chain couples TRBV6-5 to TRBJ2-3, with D tentatively TRBD2 (6 bases). CDR1 is MNHEY and CDR2 is SVGAGI in the germline V gene. The CDR3 sequence is 14 residues long. Trimming took off 8 bases at V and 6 bases at J, with 18 bases between the two ends.

J is TRBJ2-7 and V is TRBV5-1, with 11 bases lining up with TRBD2. Losses at the gene ends were 3 bases for V and 6 bases for J; bases not matched to a gene: 8. Germline-derived CDR1 and CDR2 are SGHRS and YFSETQ. The CDR3 totals 15 residues. The CDR3 DNA is TGCGCCAGCAGCTCCGCACTAGCGGGAGCGGGCGAGCAGTACTTC. Amino acid sequence: CASSSALAGAGEQYF.

This sequence joins TRBV6-5 and TRBJ1-4; a possible D gene is TRBD1 (6 bases). The V gene's germline CDR1 is MNHEY and CDR2 SVGAGI. V was cut by 2 bases and J by 6 bases, with 7 bases left in between. The CDR3 spans 13 residues. The CDR3: CASSYRGYEKLFF. CDR3 bases: TGTGCCAGCAGTTACAGGGGGTATGAAAAACTGTTTTTT.

The V and J genes are TRBV5-1 and TRBJ1-2; weak D call: TRBD1 (5 bases). The length of the CDR3 is 14 residues. CDR1 and CDR2 from the germline V gene are SGHRS and YFSETQ. V was pared by 4 bases and J by 8 bases, with 18 bases between. CDR3 DNA sequence: TGCGCCAGCAGCCCGAGGGACTCGGCAGGGGGCTACACCTTC. Its translation is CASSPRDSAGGYTF.

The V call is TRBV11-2, the J call TRBJ2-5; D tentatively fits TRBD1 or TRBD2 (6 bases each). Germline CDR1 is SGHAT and CDR2 is FQNNGV. The CDR3 sequence is 16 residues long. Trimming stripped 7 bases from V and 4 bases from J, with 22 bases between. The DNA of the CDR3 is TGTGCCAGCACCCCCGGGGGCGGGTGGTGGAGAGAGACCCAGTACTTC. Amino acids: CASTPGGGWWRETQYF.

DNA of the CDR3: TGTGCCAGCAGACTAGCGGGAGGGAACTCTGAGCAGTTCTTC. This encodes CASRLAGGNSEQFF. The chain employs TRBV28 and TRBJ2-1, with 13 bases that match TRBD2. Germline CDR1 reads MDHEN; CDR2 reads SYDVKM. After removal of 6 bases from V and 9 bases from J, the junction contained 5 bases not matched to a gene. This CDR3 spans 14 amino acids.

This sequence joins TRBV11-2 and TRBJ1-1; maybe TRBD1 (5 bases). The germline V and J ends were trimmed by 5 bases and 5 bases, with 12 bases remaining between them. The CDR3 sequence is 13 residues long. Germline loops: CDR1 SGHAT, CDR2 FQNNGV. CDR3 amino acids: CASSRDFLTEAFF. The CDR3 DNA is TGTGCCAGCAGCCGGGACTTTCTGACTGAAGCTTTCTTT.

This clone was seen a single time. The chain joins TRBV5-1 to TRBJ2-1; D is undetermined. CDR3 length equals 15 residues. V was trimmed by 1 base and J by 5 bases, leaving 13 bases between them. Germline V CDR1 and CDR2: SGHRS, YFSETQ. In DNA, the CDR3 is TGCGCCAGCAGCTTGACTACACCGTCCCACAATGAGCAGTTCTTC. It translates to CASSLTTPSHNEQFF. Filled out from reference TRBV5-1 and TRBJ2-1, the complete variable domain reads KAGVTQTPRYLIKTRGQQVTLSCSPISGHRSVSWYQQTPGQGLQFLFEYFSETQRNKGNFPGRFSGRQFSNSRSEMNVSTLELGDSALYLCASSLTTPSHNEQFFGPGTRLTVL.

The chain couples TRBV6-1 to TRBJ1-4, with D possibly TRBD1 on 5 matching bases. This CDR3 has 14 amino acids. Germline V gene lookup returns CDR1 MNHNS and CDR2 SASEGT. Trimming cost V 7 bases and J 4 bases, with 13 bases left between them. The CDR3 reads CASTPTAFNEKLFF. DNA for the CDR3: TGTGCCAGCACTCCGACAGCCTTTAATGAAAAACTGTTTTTT.

V usage is TRBV5-1 and J usage is TRBJ2-2, with TRBD2 matching over 10 bases. Germline loops: CDR1 SGHRS, CDR2 YFSETQ. The junction had 4 bases not matched to a gene; V was cut back by 4 bases and J by 1 base. The CDR3 length is 16 residues. The DNA for the CDR3 is TGCGCCAGCAGCGGACGACTAGCGGGGAACACCGGGGAGCTGTTTTTT. This codes for CASSGRLAGNTGELFF.

V gene TRBV5-5 combines with J gene TRBJ2-1; the D call may be TRBD1 or TRBD2 (5 bases each). Germline CDR1 SGHKS, CDR2 YYEKEE (reference sequence). V gave up 4 bases and J gave up 8 bases, with 16 bases separating them. This CDR3 contains 14 residues. In DNA, the CDR3 is TGTGCCAGCAGCGGGACCCGAGGGTATGATGAGCAGTTCTTC. Encoded protein: CASSGTRGYDEQFF.

The chain employs TRBV28 and TRBJ2-1; TRBD2 aligns across 11 bases. The CDR3 is 14 amino acids. J gave up 4 bases and V 6 bases, and 2 bases lay outside the gene matches. Germline loops: CDR1 MDHEN, CDR2 SYDVKM. This CDR3 reads CASRIAGGYNEQFF. The CDR3 DNA reads as TGTGCCAGCAGGATAGCGGGAGGGTACAATGAGCAGTTCTTC.

This chain joins TRBV18 and TRBJ2-1; tentatively, D is TRBD2 (5 bases). Germline lookup yields CDR1 KGHSH and CDR2 LQKENI. CDR3 length: 16 residues. Trimming removed 3 bases from V and 5 bases from J, with 17 bases in between. CDR3 protein: CASSPNRGTGHNEQFF. Here the CDR3 DNA reads TGTGCCAGCTCACCCAACCGGGGTACGGGCCACAATGAGCAGTTCTTC.

In DNA, the CDR3 is TGTGCCAGCAGCCCAAGACTAGCGGGAAAGTTTGCAGATACGCAGTATTTT. Its translation: CASSPRLAGKFADTQYF. This rearrangement joins TRBV7-9 to TRBJ2-3; 11 nucleotides line up with TRBD2. V lost 5 bases, J lost 4 bases, and 11 bases stayed unmatched. Germline CDR1 SEHNR, CDR2 FQNEAQ (reference sequence). This CDR3 is built from 17 residues.

The CDR3 DNA follows: TGTGCCAGCAGCCTTAGCGGACCGAATATCTACAATGAGCAGTTCTTC. This translates into CASSLSGPNIYNEQFF. The chain combines TRBV7-6 with TRBJ2-1, with D possibly matching TRBD2 (6 bases). Trimming took 5 bases from V and 3 from J, leaving 17 bases between them. The germline gives CDR1 SGHVS, CDR2 FNYEAQ. The CDR3 extends over 16 amino acids.

This sequence joins TRBV5-1 and TRBJ2-1; no clear D. V was trimmed by 2 bases and J by 5 bases, leaving 8 bases between them. CDR1 is SGHRS, CDR2 YFSETQ, per germline. This CDR3 is built from 13 residues. The CDR3 loop reads CASSFISNNEQFF. Here the CDR3 DNA reads TGCGCCAGCAGCTTCATCAGTAACAATGAGCAGTTCTTC.

V usage is TRBV7-8 and J usage is TRBJ2-7; 9 bases are shared with TRBD1. The germline V gene encodes CDR1 SGHVS and CDR2 FQNEAQ. The V gene end was trimmed by 1 base and the J gene end by 1 base; junction bases not matched to a gene: 8. CDR3 length equals 17 residues. For the CDR3, the DNA is TGTGCCAGCAGCTTAGGAACAGGGGGCGCCGTATCCTACGAGCAGTACTTC. Translation: CASSLGTGGAVSYEQYF.

The chain couples TRBV4-1 to TRBJ2-3, with 8 positions matching TRBD2. The CDR3 length is 16 residues. Looked up from germline, CDR1 is MGHRA and CDR2 is YSYEKL. The J segment lost 1 base and the V segment lost 4 bases, leaving 7 bases of the junction unmatched. The CDR3 nucleotides are TGCGCCAGCAGCCCTCAAAGCGGGAGACGCACAGATACGCAGTATTTT. Translation gives CASSPQSGRRTDTQYF.

This clone appeared a single time. V gene TRBV2 combines with J gene TRBJ2-7, with D perhaps given as TRBD1 or TRBD2 (6 bases each). Germline CDR1 is SNHLY and CDR2 is FYNNEI. The CDR3 spans 16 residues. V lost 2 bases and J 7 bases, leaving 21 bases between the germline ends. The CDR3 nucleotides read TGTGCCAGCAGTGAACTTTGGGGGGCCCTGGCTGGGGAGCAGTACTTC. Amino acid sequence: CASSELWGALAGEQYF.

This chain links TRBV27 with TRBJ2-7, with 12 bases fitting TRBD2. The CDR3 is 16 amino acids. The trim removed 5 bases at V and 1 base at J, leaving 6 bases unmatched. Germline-derived CDR1 and CDR2 are MNHEY and SMNVEV (reference sequence). This chain's CDR3 is CASSTRTSGMSYEQYF. The DNA for the CDR3 is TGTGCCAGCAGTACAAGGACTAGCGGGATGTCCTACGAGCAGTACTTC.

The chain uses TRBV9 and TRBJ1-4; 10 bases align to TRBD1. The ends lost 4 bases at V and 7 bases at J; junction bases unmatched: 10. Germline-derived CDR1 and CDR2 are SGDLS and YYNGEE. The length of the CDR3 is 16 residues. CDR3 protein: CASSLYWTGGGEKLFF. CDR3 sequence (DNA): TGTGCCAGCAGCTTATACTGGACAGGGGGAGGTGAAAAACTGTTTTTT.

This clone was recorded once. DNA for the CDR3: TGTGCCAGCAGCGTGTTGGCCGGGGGTGGAAAACTGTTTTTT. As protein: CASSVLAGGGKLFF. The chain employs TRBV9 and TRBJ1-4; TRBD1 might be the D (5 bases). Trimming shortened V by 2 bases and J by 10 bases, and 15 bases separated the two germline ends. CDR3 length: 14 residues. The germline CDR1 and CDR2 sequences are SGDLS and YYNGEE.

CDR3 nucleotides: TGTGCCAGCAGCCGAGAGGCAGCTGCCTTCTATGGCTACACCTTC. It yields the protein CASSREAAAFYGYTF. The chain uses TRBV5-4 and TRBJ1-2; D is unresolved. V shed 4 bases and J shed 4 bases, with 17 bases lying between them. CDR1 and CDR2 from the germline V gene are SGHNT and YYREEE (reference sequence). This CDR3 region has 15 residues.

The genes are TRBV5-1 and TRBJ2-1, with 8 positions matching TRBD2. CDR1 and CDR2 (germline): SGHRS, YFSETQ. The junction had 11 bases not matched to a gene; V was cut back by 0 bases and J by 9 bases. The CDR3 is 16 residues long. CDR3 residues: CASSLDSGLVSREQFF. CDR3 coding DNA: TGCGCCAGCAGCTTGGACTCGGGACTAGTTTCCCGTGAGCAGTTCTTC. Supplemented by reference TRBV5-1 and TRBJ2-1, the full variable domain reads KAGVTQTPRYLIKTRGQQVTLSCSPISGHRSVSWYQQTPGQGLQFLFEYFSETQRNKGNFPGRFSGRQFSNSRSEMNVSTLELGDSALYLCASSLDSGLVSREQFFGPGTRLTVL.

This chain connects TRBV6-1 to TRBJ1-5; 8 positions agree with TRBD1. The ends lost 4 bases at V and 0 bases at J; junction bases unmatched: 14. The CDR3 has 19 residues. Germline assignment: CDR1 MNHNS and CDR2 SASEGT. The CDR3, as DNA: TGTGCCAGCAGTGGTTGGACAGGGCCCGGCAAGACTAGCAATCAGCCCCAGCATTTT. Translating gives CASSGWTGPGKTSNQPQHF.

This chain uses TRBV11-2 with TRBJ1-1; D is unresolved. CDR3 length: 11 amino acids. V lost 6 bases, J lost 10 bases, and 12 bases lay in between. CDR1 SGHAT and CDR2 FQNNGV come from the germline V gene. The CDR3 coding sequence is TGTGCCAGCAGTTTGGAGAGTTTAGCTTTCTTT. It specifies CASSLESLAFF.

The chain carries TRBV5-5 and TRBJ2-1; 13 bases align to TRBD2. Germline V gene sequence: CDR1 SGHKS, CDR2 YYEKEE (reference sequence). V dropped 0 bases and J dropped 5; count of bases not matched to a gene: 2. CDR3 size: 16 residues. The CDR3 coding sequence is TGTGCCAGCAGCTTGGCCGGGACTAGCGGGAACAATGAGCAGTTCTTC. Translation: CASSLAGTSGNNEQFF. The full variable domain, its missing parts supplied by reference TRBV5-5 and TRBJ2-1, is DAGVTQSPTHLIKTRGQQVTLRCSPISGHKSVSWYQQVLGQGPQFIFQYYEKEERGRGNFPDRFSARQFPNYSSELNVNALLLGDSALYLCASSLAGTSGNNEQFFGPGTRLTVL.

This rearrangement joins TRBV5-6 to TRBJ1-1; unclear D gene. Germline CDR1 reads SGHDT; CDR2 reads YYEEEE. The CDR3 consists of 11 residues. V was cut by 4 bases and J by 8 bases, with 9 bases left in between. The CDR3 nucleotides read TGTGCCAGCAGCCGGGTGGGAGAAGCTTTCTTT. It translates to CASSRVGEAFF.